This T cell receptor beta chain was sequenced for a study of blood T cells in healthy people across ages. Findings and limits, study-wide: Researchers report that TCR beta diversity correlated strongly with naive T cell percentage. Per million T cells, the diversity of TCR beta decreased roughly linearly as age advanced.

Through a sample-barcoded 5' primer and a J-beta primer mix, a second PCR was run for 7 to 11 cycles. TCRdb reprocessed the 5' RACE reads with MiXCR, giving one entry per CDR3 protein. The profile shows around 800,000 distinct CDR3 sequences, around a quarter of them singletons. On this clonotype: No antigen is known for it.

These data were likewise used in another study, on T cells of mothers and their children. That paper notes: In cDNA synthesis, all of the extracted RNA was used at 1.5 ug per 15 ul.

Sample: blood. The TCR sequence derives from a boy aged 5-17 years in good health.

In DNA form, the CDR3 reads TGTGCCACCAGCAAAGACCCACTTCCCTACGAGCAGTACTTC. It is translated as CATSKDPLPYEQYF. V and J are TRBV15 and TRBJ2-7, with unresolved D. Trimming shortened V by 4 bases and J by 2 bases, and 12 bases separated the two germline ends. Germline-derived CDR1 and CDR2 are LNHNV and YYDKDF (reference sequence). The CDR3 loop spans 14 amino acids.